This T cell receptor (beta chain) appears in the sequencing data of a study of CD8 T cells in Susac syndrome. Reverse transcription of roughly 0.45 to 1 ug RNA was carried out with random hexamers. TCRdb called the immunoSEQ multiplex PCR reads again in MiXCR, with one record for every CDR3 protein. The sample contains around 170,000 distinct CDR3 sequences, 85% to 95% of which appear only once. The patients who served as multiple sclerosis controls were treatment-naive and had stable or active relapsing-remitting disease that fulfilled the revised McDonald criteria. CDR1 is MNHEY, CDR2 SVGAGI, per germline. Trimming stripped 0 bases from V and 3 bases from J, with 5 bases between. This CDR3 has 14 amino acids.

The sample was CD8+ T cells from PBMCs. The J gene is TRBJ2-2, the V gene TRBV6-5; D remains ambiguous. The clonotype comes from a human donor with multiple sclerosis. The chain's CDR3 is CASSYSSDTGELFF. The CDR3 DNA follows: TGTGCCAGCAGTTACTCTTCAGACACCGGGGAGCTGTTTTTT.